The source of this T cell receptor beta chain is a study of cytomegalovirus exposure and HLA in healthy donors. Points from the study as a whole: Differences between HLA loci emerged in a later analysis of TCR association rates, with DRB1 most and HLA-C fewest. Researchers catalogued approximately 170 TCR beta chains as cytomegalovirus-associated. When the data were analyzed later, several of the most significant clusters appeared to be linked to common viral pathogens.

The sample holds one count of this clone. The antigen is not known. Primers for the PCR totalled 60 Vbeta and 13 Jbeta. TCRdb's copy holds only in-frame clones and misses some; the assay was immunoSEQ multiplex PCR. The sample holds more than 60,000 clones, about 82% seen once. Whereas donors were nominally healthy upon sampling, unrecorded immune exposures were probable. The sample was PBMCs. The TCR originated in a woman in her twenties or thirties in good health and CMV-seronegative.

Here the CDR3 DNA reads TGTGCCAGCAGATCAGAATCGACCCAGTACTTC. Its protein product is CASRSESTQYF. The chain uses TRBV27 and TRBJ2-5; D uncertain. The CDR3 length is 11 residues. The V end was cut by 6 bases, the J end by 7 bases, with 9 bases between. CDR1 is MNHEY, CDR2 SMNVEV, per germline (reference sequence).